A selection of T cell receptor beta chains follows, all from one sample in a study of T cell repertoires in ileal Crohn's disease. Clones were read by immunoSEQ multiplex PCR, and TCRdb kept only the in-frame ones, dropping some. In the table there are around 15,000 clones, roughly 70% of which are singletons. Sequencing was done on a sample of ileal tissue. These TCRs come from an adult with Crohn's disease. The CDR3 runs from the conserved cysteine through the conserved F or W. D genes are given only for firm matches. Expanded clones get a size class; other rows say once, few or many, or leave the size out.

>NA|TRBV25-1|TRBJ1-6|NA
CASSEGGFGYNSPLHF
TGTGCCAGCAGTGAAGGGGGGTTTGGATATAATTCACCCCTCCACTTT
>NA|TRBV20-1|TRBJ1-1|NA
CSGGGAEAFF
TGCAGTGGCGGGGGCGCTGAAGCTTTCTTT
>NA|TRBV2|TRBJ2-3|NA
CASRSLRTATDTQYF
TGTGCCAGCAGAAGCTTACGGACAGCTACAGATACGCAGTATTTT
>NA|TRBV6-4|TRBJ1-1|NA
CASSDSENTKAFF
TGTGCCAGCAGTGACTCGGAGAACACTAAAGCTTTCTTT
>NA|TRBV11-2|TRBJ1-4|TRBD1
CASSSPTGGHEKLFF
TGTGCCAGCAGCTCCCCAACAGGGGGGCATGAAAAACTGTTTTTT
>NA|TRBV30|TRBJ2-5|TRBD1
CAWIKTGQGQETQYF
TGTGCCTGGATTAAAACCGGACAGGGCCAAGAGACCCAGTACTTC
>NA|TRBV6-5|TRBJ2-4|TRBD2
CASSYSKSGLVDIQYF
TGTGCCAGCAGTTACTCGAAGTCGGGACTAGTCGACATTCAGTACTTC
>NA|TRBV6-1|TRBJ1-2|NA
CASSEEAGAYGYTF
TGTGCCAGCAGTGAAGAAGCGGGGGCCTATGGCTACACCTTC
>few|TRBV12-2|TRBJ2-7|NA
CASRLAGHSYEQYF
TGTGCAAGTCGCTTAGCGGGACACTCCTACGAGCAGTACTTC
>NA|TRBV5-1|TRBJ2-5|TRBD1
CASSLNPTGSGETQYF
TGCGCCAGCAGCTTAAATCCGACAGGGAGTGGGGAGACCCAGTACTTC
>NA|TRBV6-1|TRBJ1-1|TRBD1
CASSAPGQGTTEAFF
TGTGCCAGCAGTGCGCCGGGACAGGGAACGACTGAAGCTTTCTTT
>few|TRBV19|TRBJ2-1|TRBD2
CASSSGLADYNEQFF
TGTGCCAGTAGTTCGGGACTAGCGGACTACAATGAGCAGTTCTTC
>NA|TRBV5-1|TRBJ2-2|NA
CASSKMGPNTGELFF
TGCGCCAGCAGTAAAATGGGGCCTAACACCGGGGAGCTGTTTTTT
>NA|TRBV5-1|TRBJ2-3|NA
CASTKTTNTDTQYF
TGCGCCAGCACCAAAACTACCAACACAGATACGCAGTATTTT
>NA|TRBV7-9|TRBJ2-5|TRBD2
CASSASSGGVRETQYF
TGTGCCAGCAGCGCCAGTAGCGGGGGGGTTCGAGAGACCCAGTACTTC
>NA|TRBV9|TRBJ1-2|NA
CASSVVDSFNYGYTF
TGTGCCAGCAGCGTCGTAGACAGTTTCAACTATGGCTACACCTTC
>NA|TRBV6-4|TRBJ2-3|TRBD2
CASSETSGGTDTQYF
TGTGCCAGCAGTGAAACTAGCGGGGGGACAGATACGCAGTATTTT
>NA|TRBV7-8|TRBJ1-2|NA
CASSLGQSYTF
TGTGCCAGCAGTTTGGGACAAAGCTACACCTTC
>NA|TRBV11-3|TRBJ2-3|NA
CASSVTTSTDTQYF
TGTGCCAGCAGCGTTACGACTAGCACAGATACGCAGTATTTT
>NA|TRBV7-2|TRBJ2-7|NA
CASSLFSQGGYEQYF
TGTGCCAGCAGCTTGTTTTCGCAGGGCGGCTACGAGCAGTACTTC
>NA|TRBV5-1|TRBJ1-6|NA
CASKDTGTNSPLHF
TGCGCCAGCAAAGATACAGGCACTAATTCACCCCTCCACTTT
>NA|TRBV27|TRBJ1-1|NA
CASRWRGGWNTEAFF
TGTGCCAGCAGATGGAGGGGCGGGTGGAACACTGAAGCTTTCTTT
>NA|TRBV11-2|TRBJ2-5|NA
CASSRGTQETQYF
TGTGCCAGCAGCCGAGGAACACAAGAGACCCAGTACTTC
>NA|TRBV9|TRBJ2-7|TRBD2
CASSVGGVSGGAEQYF
TGTGCCAGCAGCGTAGGAGGCGTTAGCGGGGGGGCCGAGCAGTACTTC
>NA|TRBV6-4|TRBJ1-2|NA
CASPTLANYGYTF
TGTGCCAGCCCTACCCTGGCTAACTATGGCTACACCTTC
>NA|TRBV6-5|TRBJ1-6|TRBD1
CASSSRQGNSPLHF
TGTGCCAGCAGCTCACGACAGGGGAATTCACCCCTCCACTTT
>few|TRBV15|TRBJ1-5|TRBD1
CATSSWDRDQPQHF
TGTGCCACCAGCAGTTGGGACAGGGATCAGCCCCAGCATTTT
>few|TRBV5-4|TRBJ1-6|TRBD1
CASSPDRVRSPLHF
TGTGCCAGCAGCCCGGACAGGGTTCGGTCACCCCTCCACTTT
>NA|TRBV9|TRBJ1-2|TRBD1
CASRTGTGLGYTF
TGTGCCAGCAGGACAGGGACAGGGTTAGGCTACACCTTC
>few|TRBV7-9|TRBJ2-4|NA
CASSLNTIAKNIQYF
TGTGCCAGCAGCTTAAACACTATAGCCAAAAACATTCAGTACTTC
>NA|TRBV5-1|TRBJ2-7|NA
CASSLGYSYEQYF
TGCGCCAGCAGCTTGGGTTATTCCTACGAGCAGTACTTC
>once|TRBV28|TRBJ2-7|NA
CASSLVADSPSSYEQYF
TGTGCCAGCAGTTTAGTTGCCGACTCACCAAGCTCCTACGAGCAGTACTTC
>NA|TRBV6-5|TRBJ2-3|NA
CASSSSTDTQYF
TGTGCCAGCAGCTCTAGCACAGATACGCAGTATTTT
>NA|TRBV5-1|TRBJ2-3|TRBD2
CASSGGTTEVDTQYF
TGCGCCAGCAGCGGGGGGACTACGGAGGTAGATACGCAGTATTTT
>NA|TRBV5-4|TRBJ1-1|TRBD1
CASSAGQRVNTEAFF
TGTGCCAGCAGCGCGGGACAGAGAGTGAACACTGAAGCTTTCTTT
>NA|TRBV5-1|TRBJ2-2|NA
CASSLGATNTGELFF
TGCGCCAGCAGCCTGGGTGCGACAAACACCGGGGAGCTGTTTTTT
>NA|TRBV28|TRBJ2-2|TRBD1
CASSRGTGGPGELFF
TGTGCCAGCAGTCGAGGGACAGGGGGGCCCGGGGAGCTGTTTTTT
>once|TRBV19|TRBJ1-2|NA
CASGTQGNYGYTF
TGTGCCAGTGGAACGCAGGGTAACTATGGCTACACCTTC
>NA|TRBV27|TRBJ1-4|NA
CASRRDRANEKLFF
TGTGCCAGCAGGAGAGACAGAGCGAATGAAAAACTGTTTTTT
>NA|TRBV25-1|TRBJ1-5|TRBD1
CASSANNQGAHQPQHF
TGTGCCAGCAGTGCTAACAATCAGGGGGCCCATCAGCCCCAGCATTTT
>NA|TRBV4-1|TRBJ1-2|TRBD1
CASSQGGQEIYGYTF
TGCGCCAGCAGCCAGGGGGGACAGGAAATCTATGGCTACACCTTC
>once|TRBV6-4|TRBJ2-2|TRBD2
CASSETAGGTGELFF
TGTGCCAGCAGTGAAACAGCGGGAGGCACCGGGGAGCTGTTTTTT
>NA|TRBV2|TRBJ2-5|NA
CASSEVEETQYF
TGTGCCAGCAGTGAGGTAGAAGAGACCCAGTACTTC
>NA|TRBV28|TRBJ2-7|TRBD2
CASTLAGGLRYF
TGTGCCAGCACTCTAGCGGGAGGCCTACGGTACTTC
>NA|TRBV18|TRBJ1-1|NA
CASSPFADTEAFF
TGTGCCAGCTCACCATTCGCAGACACTGAAGCTTTCTTT